This note documents a single T cell receptor (beta chain) sequence. No antigen is known for it. Profiling relied on immunoSEQ multiplex PCR, and the TCRdb table lists in-frame clones only, not all of them. The sample consists of 31,000 or so clones, roughly 91% of them appearing once. Germline CDR1 reads SGHTA; CDR2 reads FQGNSA. Trimming cost V 0 bases and J 2 bases, with 9 bases left between them. The CDR3 loop spans 15 amino acids. The source of the sample is a study of T cells in localized non-small cell lung cancer. The study, taken as a whole, reports: An association was observed between higher blood T cell density and longer overall survival. The highest T cell clonality was in uninvolved adjacent lung, above tumor. Appearances in adjacent lung were noted for a median about 50 of the top 100 tumor clones.

This chain uses TRBV7-2 with TRBJ2-3; D may correspond to TRBD1 or TRBD2 (5 bases each). The sample consisted of peripheral blood, taken before any cancer treatment. The origin of this receptor is a female donor older than 55 with stage I lung adenocarcinoma. In DNA form, the CDR3 reads TGTGCCAGCAGCTTAGCATGGGGGTCCACAGATACGCAGTATTTT. Its translation is CASSLAWGSTDTQYF.